This T cell receptor beta chain was captured in a study of vaccination effects on CD4 cells after COVID-19. This clone was seen only a few times. Its antigen is undetermined. The assay was immunoSEQ multiplex PCR, and TCRdb's table has in-frame clones only and misses some. The repertoire consists of about 37,000 clones, with around 75% occurring once and the leading ten covering roughly 30%. Ahead of sequencing, the ViraFEST assay grew antigen-specific CD4+ T cells using viral peptide pools. Culturing for more than 9 days preceded CD4+ T cell isolation. PCR confirmed that the person was infected with SARS-CoV-2 between March and December 2020. This TCR was sampled from a human donor who had a prior SARS-CoV-2 infection. The sample here was CD4+ T cells from PBMCs cultured with a peptide pool, taken before COVID-19 vaccination.

In nucleotides, the CDR3 is TGTGCCAGCAGCCAACCGGGGAGCACAGATACGCAGTATTTT. Translation: CASSQPGSTDTQYF. V usage is TRBV13 and J usage is TRBJ2-3; D possibly corresponds to TRBD2 (5 bases). Deletions cut 5 bases from V and 0 bases from J, with 9 bases between. Looked up from germline, CDR1 is PRHDT and CDR2 is FYEKMQ (reference sequence). The CDR3 covers 14 residues. Variable domain in full (rest from reference TRBV13 and TRBJ2-3): AAGVIQSPRHLIKEKRETATLKCYPIPRHDTVYWYQQGPGQDPQFLISFYEKMQSDKGSIPDRFSAQQFSDYHSELNMSSLELGDSALYFCASSQPGSTDTQYFGPGTRLTVL.